The sequence of this T cell receptor (beta chain) was determined in a study of shared clonotypes between healthy human individuals. Turning to this clone: The same CDR3 is also encoded by other DNA sequences in this sample.

Donors included only healthy HIV-negative adults lacking recent acute infections or vaccinations. Naive CD4+ cells were CD45RA-selected; the remaining cells were memory. This CDR3 is 14 amino acids long. Trimming took 3 bases from V and 4 from J; bases not matched to a gene: 4. Per the germline V gene, CDR1 is SGHDN and CDR2 is FVKESK. Replicate PCRs from sorted subsets contained roughly 190 ng DNA, which is 30,000 to 35,000 T cell genomes. Data came from immunoSEQ multiplex PCR; TCRdb stores just in-frame clones and leaves some out. This table has around 700,000 clones, about two thirds appearing once.

This clonotype originated in a woman aged 25 to 45 in good health. The chain links TRBV14 to TRBJ2-7; 9 bases fit TRBD1. Source material: memory CD4+ T cells sorted from blood. Indicated subset: CD45RA-negative fraction. For the CDR3, the DNA is TGTGCCAGCAGCCAGATACAGGGGGCGTACGAGCAGTACTTC. Protein: CASSQIQGAYEQYF.